This TCR beta chain is drawn from a study of OX40 agonist ivuxolimab in advanced cancers. Across the whole study: Ivuxolimab doses were 0.01, 0.1, 0.3, 1.5, 3 or 10 mg/kg every 2 weeks. Eligibility admitted prior anti-PD-1, anti-PD-L1 or anti-CTLA-4 therapy; around 42% had some.

The length of the CDR3 is 16 residues. The junction had 9 bases not matched to a gene; V was cut back by 4 bases and J by 3 bases. Germline loops: CDR1 ENHRY, CDR2 SYGVKD. Remarks on this clone: Antigen: not known.

Broader study findings: There were, on average, more expanded clones in CD8+ T cells than in CD4+. Some nonresponders likewise displayed low normalized T-cell clonal expansion.

Data came from immunoSEQ multiplex PCR; TCRdb stores just in-frame clones and leaves some out. In the table there are around 40,000 clones, over 80% of which are singletons. This receptor was obtained from an adult with an advanced solid tumor such as melanoma, head and neck, liver or kidney cancer. The sequencing used CD4+ or CD8+ T cells sorted from blood, collected in a trial of the OX40 agonist ivuxolimab. V gene TRBV10-3 combines with J gene TRBJ2-4, with 7 bases aligning to TRBD2. The CDR3 sequence is CAISGSGTMGKNIQYF. The CDR3 region has the DNA TGTGCCATCAGTGGATCCGGGACTATGGGCAAAAACATTCAGTACTTC.